This T cell receptor beta chain was sequenced in a study of T cells in Graves' hyperthyroidism and ophthalmopathy. Study-level findings and limits: Also found in blood were most expanded thyroid clonotypes above 0.001.

Exclusion followed for patients with uncontrolled infection, other autoimmune disease, pregnancy or lactation. The germline CDR1 and CDR2 sequences are LNHDA and SQIVND (reference sequence). The CDR3 loop spans 19 amino acids. J lost 2 bases, V lost 3 bases, and 10 bases had no gene match. At least ten counts were recorded for this clonotype. What it binds is not known. Amplified regions were TCR beta CDR3 sequences from RNA transcripts. The study used the HTBI primer set for a first-round RT-PCR of the TCR CDR3. TCRdb reprocessed the multiplex PCR reads with MiXCR, giving one entry per CDR3 protein. This table has more than 500,000 distinct CDR3 sequences, 40% to 55% appearing once.

The sequenced sample was peripheral blood or thyroid tissue (not recorded which). The TCR was taken from an adult woman with Graves' disease, either hyperthyroidism or ophthalmopathy (not recorded which). The chain is built from TRBV19 and TRBJ2-6, with 10 positions matching TRBD2. This CDR3 is CASSMGLAGVRTGANVLTF. CDR3 DNA: TGTGCCAGTAGTATGGGGCTAGCGGGAGTCAGAACTGGGGCCAACGTCCTGACTTTC.